This T cell receptor (beta chain) emerged from a study of T cell responses to AZD1222 COVID-19 vaccine. Clones were sequenced by immunoSEQ multiplex PCR, and TCRdb holds only the in-frame ones, with some missing. The table lists about 130,000 clones, approximately 80% of them singletons. The sequence came from an adult in good health. This specimen was peripheral blood, taken on day 0 of AZD1222 vaccination.

The CDR3 sequence: CASSFGTLSYGYTF. CDR3 bases: TGTGCCAGCAGTTTCGGGACTCTGAGCTATGGCTACACCTTC. The chain combines TRBV6-5 with TRBJ1-2; the D gene is possibly TRBD1 (5 bases). Trimming removed 4 bases from V and 4 bases from J, with 13 bases in between. Germline V lookup: CDR1 MNHEY, CDR2 SVGAGI. This CDR3 is 14 amino acids long.